This T cell receptor (beta chain) was profiled in a study of T cell responses to AZD1222 COVID-19 vaccine. Sequencing was performed with immunoSEQ multiplex PCR; in TCRdb, only in-frame clones are kept and a portion is missing. The sample lists 100,000 or so clones, 89% occurring once. Germline CDR1 is LNHDA and CDR2 is SQIVND (reference sequence). The junction had 4 bases not matched to a gene; V was cut back by 2 bases and J by 9 bases. The CDR3 spans 13 residues. The sample holds a few counts of this clone. This receptor was identified in an adult who received the AZD1222 COVID-19 vaccine. This specimen was peripheral blood, taken 28 days after the second AZD1222 dose. The genes are TRBV19 and TRBJ1-1; 9 bases are shared with TRBD1. The CDR3 region has the DNA TGTGCCAGTAGTATACCGGGGACAGGGAAAGCTTTCTTT. It encodes CASSIPGTGKAFF.